This record looks at one T cell receptor beta chain sequence and its context. These data originate in a study of blood T cell repertoires in COVID-19. Study-level background: Acute and convalescent COVID-19 samples came from the United States, Italy and Spain.

The table came from immunoSEQ multiplex PCR; TCRdb's copy has only in-frame clones and leaves some out. Of 300,000 to 350,000 clones in the sample, 70% to 90% were seen once. V was trimmed by 6 bases and J by 2 bases, leaving 16 bases between them. CDR3 length: 15 residues. Germline loops: CDR1 SNHLY, CDR2 FYNNEI. Residents of 24 US areas, aged about 18 to 95 years, made up the participants. This receptor was taken from a middle-aged woman with acute COVID-19. This chain uses TRBV2 with TRBJ1-1; a weak D match, TRBD1 (5 bases). Sequenced material: PBMCs or T cells enriched from blood (not recorded which). The CDR3 nucleotides read TGTGCCAGCAGGGGAGACGGGGGTATTAACACTGAAGCTTTCTTT. Its translation is CASRGDGGINTEAFF.